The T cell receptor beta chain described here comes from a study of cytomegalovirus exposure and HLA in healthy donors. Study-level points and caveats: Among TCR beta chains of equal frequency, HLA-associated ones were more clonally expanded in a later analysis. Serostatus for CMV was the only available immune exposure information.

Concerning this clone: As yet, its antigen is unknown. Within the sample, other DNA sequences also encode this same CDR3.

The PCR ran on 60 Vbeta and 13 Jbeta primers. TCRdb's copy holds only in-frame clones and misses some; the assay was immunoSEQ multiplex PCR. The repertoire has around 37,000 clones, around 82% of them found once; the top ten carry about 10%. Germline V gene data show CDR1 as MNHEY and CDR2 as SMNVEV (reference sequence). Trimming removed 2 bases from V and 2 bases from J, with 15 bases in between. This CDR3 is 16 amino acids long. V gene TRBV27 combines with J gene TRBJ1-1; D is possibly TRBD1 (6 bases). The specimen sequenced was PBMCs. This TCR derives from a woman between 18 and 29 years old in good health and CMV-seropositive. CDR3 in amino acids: CASSLSRGEINTEAFF. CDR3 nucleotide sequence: TGTGCCAGCAGTTTAAGCAGGGGCGAAATTAACACTGAAGCTTTCTTT.